This TCR beta chain comes out of a study of T-cell reconstitution after alpha-beta-depleted transplantation in children. Broader study findings: Several hundred expanded graft clones reportedly supplied alpha-beta T cells about two months after transplant. Once a year had passed after transplant, T-cell counts and diversity came mostly from newly produced T cells. Some patients showed high day-60 TCRbeta diversity, which derived from surviving recipient T cells and thymic progenitors.

The CDR3 is 19 amino acids. The germline CDR1 and CDR2 sequences are MDHEN and SYDVKM. V shed 2 bases and J 5 bases; nucleotides not matched to a gene: 14. A TCRbeta library incorporating unique molecular identifiers was prepared. TCRdb re-called the PCR reads through MiXCR, storing one row per CDR3 protein. The sample consists of some 600,000 distinct CDR3 sequences, 10% to 15% of them appearing once. This clonotype was recorded a few times. The antigen is undetermined. The source is a male patient between 5 and 17 years old who had a stem cell transplant for acute myeloid leukemia, so the T cells may come from the graft donor. This sequence joins TRBV28 and TRBJ2-3; 12 bases line up with TRBD2. This specimen consisted of PBMCs, mostly from graft donor cells, obtained 360 days after TCRalphabeta/CD19-depleted stem cell transplant. The CDR3 DNA sequence: TGTGCCAGCAGTTTAGTCCTAGCGGGGGGGTTCTCTCCCCGAGATACGCAGTATTTT. Its protein product is CASSLVLAGGFSPRDTQYF.